Listed below are T cell receptor beta chains from one sample, sequenced in a study of blood T cells in healthy people across ages. TCRdb re-called the 5' RACE reads through MiXCR, storing one row per CDR3 protein. The table has over 1,500,000 distinct CDR3 sequences, roughly two fifths seen once. The sample consisted of blood. These receptors all stem from a human donor in good health. Both conserved end residues are part of each CDR3. The order of the fields is J gene, clone size, D gene, V gene, CDR3 DNA, CDR3 protein. The D gene is left open where the match is weak. Clone size is shown for a subset of rows, as once, few, many or a class of expanded clone.

>TRBJ2-7|many|-|TRBV6-2/TRBV6-3
TGTGCCAGCAGTTACTCGGGGAGCGAGCAGTACTTC
CASSYSGSEQYF
>TRBJ2-2|-|TRBD1|TRBV6-5
TGTGCCAGCAGTTACACAGAGACAGGGGGCACCGGGGAGCGGTTTTTT
CASSYTETGGTGERFF
>TRBJ2-1|few|-|TRBV24-1
TGTGCCACCAGTGATTGGGACCAAGCGTATGGACCTGAGCAGTTCTTC
CATSDWDQAYGPEQFF
>TRBJ1-1|few|TRBD1|TRBV5-1
TGCGCCAGCAGCCAAGGGACAGGTGAGGATGAAGCTTTCTTT
CASSQGTGEDEAFF
>TRBJ2-3|-|TRBD2|TRBV28
TGTGCCAGCAGTTCCGCTACTAGCGCCTTAGATACGCAGTATTTT
CASSSATSALDTQYF
>TRBJ2-3|many|-|TRBV6-4
TGTGCCAGCAGTGAGGGGGCACACACAGATACGCAGTATTTT
CASSEGAHTDTQYF
>TRBJ1-4|few|-|TRBV2
TGTGCCAGCACCCCCGGTTTGGGGGGCGAAGAAAAACTGTTTTTT
CASTPGLGGEEKLFF
>TRBJ2-1|-|TRBD2|TRBV7-6
TGTGCCAGCACCTTTACAACGGGGGGGCTTGGTGAGCAGTTCTTC
CASTFTTGGLGEQFF
>TRBJ2-1|-|-|TRBV9
TGTGCCAGCAGCGCCTACGGAAGTTTTAATGAGCAGTTCTTC
CASSAYGSFNEQFF
>TRBJ1-2|few|-|TRBV28
TGTGCCAGCACCCGGACGGGACTTAACTATGGCTACACCTTC
CASTRTGLNYGYTF
>TRBJ2-5|-|-|TRBV5-6
TGTGCCAGCAGCCCCCTCGGTAGCCGGGAGACCCAGTACTTC
CASSPLGSRETQYF
>TRBJ2-5|few|-|TRBV7-2
TGTGCCAGCAGCTTACCACAGGCAGCCGGGGAGACCCAGTACTTC
CASSLPQAAGETQYF
>TRBJ2-7|-|-|TRBV20-1
TGCAGTGCTAGAGATCTTTTTGGGGGTCCCTCCTACGAGCAGTACTTC
CSARDLFGGPSYEQYF
>TRBJ1-2|few|TRBD1|TRBV12-3/TRBV12-4
TGTGCCAGCATCTTAGGGAACAGGGGGACATCTAACTATGGCTACACCTTC
CASILGNRGTSNYGYTF
>TRBJ2-1|-|TRBD2|TRBV11-3
TGTGCCAGCAGCTTAGGAGGTCTGCGGGGGGGCATCCACAGTGAGCAGTTCTTC
CASSLGGLRGGIHSEQFF
>TRBJ1-2|-|-|TRBV20-1
TGCAGTGCTAGAACAGATGATAACTATGGCTACACCTTC
CSARTDDNYGYTF
>TRBJ1-4|-|TRBD1|TRBV18
TGTGCCAGCTCACGCGAGACAGGGAATGAAAAACTGTTTTTT
CASSRETGNEKLFF
>TRBJ2-7|-|-|TRBV4-3
TGCGCCGGCAGCCAAGGACGGGGTTTTAGGCAGGGGCGGCCAAAGAGGAGCTCCTACGAGCAGTACTTC
CAGSQGRGFRQGRPKRSSYEQYF
>TRBJ1-5|few|TRBD1|TRBV6-6
TGTGCCACCGAGATAGGGGGCGCACGGCAGCCCCAGCATTTT
CATEIGGARQPQHF
>TRBJ2-1|-|TRBD1|TRBV9
TGTGCCAGCAGCGTGGGGACAGGGGGTACTAATGAGCAGTTCTTC
CASSVGTGGTNEQFF
>TRBJ2-6|-|-|TRBV5-1
TGCGCCAGCAGCTTGGGGTTACAGGACCTCAACGTCCTGACTTTC
CASSLGLQDLNVLTF
>TRBJ2-4|few|-|TRBV4-3
TGCGCCAGCAGCCAAGATAGGCGCAGGGGCATTCAGTACTTC
CASSQDRRRGIQYF
>TRBJ2-5|-|-|TRBV20-1
TGCAGTGCTAGAGCCTGGGACTCCCCGGAGACCCAGTACTTC
CSARAWDSPETQYF
>TRBJ2-4|few|TRBD1|TRBV28
TGTGCCAGCAGTTCGGGACAGGGGGCGCGTGCCAAAAACATTCAGTACTTC
CASSSGQGARAKNIQYF
>TRBJ2-3|once|TRBD2|TRBV24-1
TGTGCCACCAGTGAACCGGCGGGGGGAGGCACAGATACGCAGTATTTT
CATSEPAGGGTDTQYF
>TRBJ2-7|few|-|TRBV29-1
TGCAGCGTTGTTGAGTCCCCAGGCATCTACGAGCAGTACTTC
CSVVESPGIYEQYF
>TRBJ1-1|-|-|TRBV12-3/TRBV12-4
TGTGCCAGCAGTTCCACCCGGACAGTCACTGAAGCTTTCTTT
CASSSTRTVTEAFF
>TRBJ2-5|-|TRBD1|TRBV7-2
TGTGCCAGCAGCTTAGGTGGGACAGATCAAGAGACCCAGTACTTC
CASSLGGTDQETQYF
>TRBJ1-1|-|-|TRBV30
TGTGCCTGGAGTCAATCCTCAGGGCAAGCTTTCTTT
CAWSQSSGQAFF
>TRBJ1-1|-|TRBD1|TRBV27
TGTGCCAGCAGTTTATGGGGACAGGGGGGAACTGAAGCTTTCTTT
CASSLWGQGGTEAFF
>TRBJ2-5|few|-|TRBV24-1
TGTGCCACCAGTGAATCAGCCACCAGAGAGACCCAGTACTTC
CATSESATRETQYF
>TRBJ2-7|-|TRBD1|TRBV7-6
TGTGCCAGCGGACAGGGGACACTCTACGAGCAGTACTTC
CASGQGTLYEQYF
>TRBJ2-7|-|TRBD1|TRBV7-9
TGTGCCAGCAGCGGGCGTAGGGACAGTCTTTCCTACGAGCAGTACTTC
CASSGRRDSLSYEQYF
>TRBJ1-1|-|TRBD1|TRBV6-5
TGTGCCAGCAGTCCACGACAGGGTAGGGTAAGCACTGAAGCTTTCTTT
CASSPRQGRVSTEAFF
>TRBJ2-1|few|-|TRBV6-1
TGTGCCAGCAGTGATGGGGTGCTAGCTAATTATTATGAGCAGTTCTTC
CASSDGVLANYYEQFF
>TRBJ2-1|-|TRBD2|TRBV7-2
TGTGCCAGCTGCACCGCCCCATCTAGCGGGAGGGCCAATGAGCAGTTCTTC
CASCTAPSSGRANEQFF
>TRBJ2-7|few|-|TRBV29-1
TGCAGCGGTGTAGAGATTAACAGCTACGAGCAGTACTTC
CSGVEINSYEQYF
>TRBJ2-5|-|-|TRBV11-2
TGTGCCAGCAGCCTCCCGGGGCGGTTCCAAGAGACCCAGTACTTC
CASSLPGRFQETQYF
>TRBJ2-5|-|TRBD2|TRBV2
TGTGCCAGCAGTGAATTTAGGACTAGCGGGAAGGTGACCCAGTACTTC
CASSEFRTSGKVTQYF
>TRBJ2-7|-|TRBD2|TRBV3-1
TGTGCCAGCAGCCGAGCGGGGGAAGGCTACGAGCAGTACTTC
CASSRAGEGYEQYF
>TRBJ1-5|-|-|TRBV7-8
TGTGCCAGCAGCTTAGAGGCACAGATCAATCAGCCCCAGCATTTT
CASSLEAQINQPQHF
>TRBJ2-6|-|TRBD1|TRBV9
TGTGCCAGCAGCGTGGGGGCAGGGGACAGCTCTGGGGCCAACGTCCCGACTTTC
CASSVGAGDSSGANVPTF
>TRBJ2-7|few|-|TRBV20-1
TGCAGTGCTAGCGTACAGGTCGCCTACGAGCAGTACTTC
CSASVQVAYEQYF
>TRBJ2-1|many|TRBD2|TRBV29-1
TGCAGCGCGACTAGCGGGGCTTACAATGAGCAGTTCTTC
CSATSGAYNEQFF